The next 21 T cell receptor beta chains were all read from a single sample in a study of T cells in Graves' hyperthyroidism and ophthalmopathy. Amplification of TCR beta CDR3 regions used RNA as the template. TCR CDR3 underwent first-round RT-PCR with the HTBI primer set. TCRdb re-called the multiplex PCR reads through MiXCR, storing one row per CDR3 protein. Of approximately 370,000 distinct CDR3 sequences listed, approximately 18% are singletons. The sample comprised blood. These receptors came from a woman in her thirties with Graves' hyperthyroidism that later progressed to Graves' ophthalmopathy.

This clonotype was counted between two and nine times. This chain links TRBV5-8 with TRBJ1-1; 9 bases map to TRBD1. Germline CDR1 reads SGHTS; CDR2 reads YDEGEE. Trimming removed 4 bases from V and 5 bases from J; junction bases left unmatched: 15. This CDR3 region has 17 residues. CDR3 nucleotide sequence: TGTGCCAGCAGCCCTCACCTTTGGACAGGGGTTGAAACTGAAGCTTTCTTT. Protein: CASSPHLWTGVETEAFF.

This clonotype was picked up a small number of times. V and J are TRBV27 and TRBJ2-1; perhaps D is TRBD1 or TRBD2 (6 bases each). CDR1 and CDR2 (germline): MNHEY, SMNVEV (reference sequence). Trimming took 3 bases from V and 5 from J, leaving 11 bases between them. The CDR3 spans 14 residues. The CDR3 DNA sequence: TGTGCCAGCAGTTTTGTGGGGGGCAACAATGAGCAGTTCTTC. Translation: CASSFVGGNNEQFF.

CDR3 region: CASSLRGFGLDEQYV. CDR3 coding DNA: TGTGCCAGCAGTTTAAGGGGTTTCGGTTTGGACGAGCAGTACGTC. The chain recombines TRBV12-3 or TRBV12-4 with TRBJ2-7, with D possibly TRBD1 on 5 matching bases. The CDR3 spans 15 residues. The germline V and J ends were trimmed by 2 bases and 5 bases, with 16 bases remaining between them.

This clonotype was seen a few times. This chain uses TRBV5-8 with TRBJ1-2; 7 nucleotides line up with TRBD1. The J segment lost 3 bases and the V segment lost 1 base, leaving 0 bases of the junction unmatched. The CDR3 sequence is 13 residues long. The germline CDR1 and CDR2 sequences are SGHTS and YDEGEE. CDR3 residues: CASSLRGHYGYTF. The CDR3 DNA sequence: TGTGCCAGCAGCTTGAGGGGGCACTATGGCTACACCTTC.

This clonotype was seen at least ten times. The chain carries TRBV19 and TRBJ2-2; 9 bases agree with TRBD2. Germline CDR1 reads LNHDA; CDR2 reads SQIVND (reference sequence). This CDR3 is built from 17 residues. J lost 4 bases, V lost 5 bases, and 11 bases had no gene match. CDR3 bases: TGTGCCAGTAGTCCCCGGAGTGCTAGCGGGGTCACCGGGGAGCTGTTTTTT. Translating gives CASSPRSASGVTGELFF.

This clonotype has just a few counts. This rearrangement joins TRBV6-1 to TRBJ2-7, with TRBD1 matching over 8 bases. V lost 7 bases and J lost 3; bases outside the gene matches: 11. CDR3 length equals 15 residues. From germline, CDR1 is MNHNS and CDR2 SASEGT. In DNA form, the CDR3 reads TGTGCCAGCAACACTGAGGACAGGGAAATCTACGAGCAGTACTTC. This translates into CASNTEDREIYEQYF.

The chain couples TRBV2 to TRBJ2-3; D is unresolved. The V gene lost 6 bases and the J gene lost 1 base, with 5 bases spanning the gap. Germline V CDR1 and CDR2: SNHLY, FYNNEI. CDR3 length equals 12 residues. CDR3 nucleotide sequence: TGTGCCAGCAGACTGGGCACAGATACGCAGTATTTT. Protein sequence: CASRLGTDTQYF.

V usage is TRBV14 and J usage is TRBJ1-1, with 9 bases fitting TRBD1. V dropped 4 bases and J dropped 0; count of bases not matched to a gene: 9. This CDR3 region has 17 residues. The germline CDR1 and CDR2 sequences are SGHDN and FVKESK. The DNA of the CDR3 is TGTGCCAGCAGCCGAAGGGGACAGGGAATCATGAACACTGAAGCTTTCTTT. Protein sequence: CASSRRGQGIMNTEAFF.

Comment on this clonotype: A read error is possible here, since a much larger clone lies one base away. This chain links TRBV12-3 or TRBV12-4 with TRBJ2-7; D uncertain. This CDR3 contains 12 residues. Here the CDR3 DNA reads TGTGCCAGCAGTTTTGACGGCTACGACCAGTACTTC. This sequence encodes CASSFDGYDQYF.

A few counts support this clonotype. The chain uses TRBV20-1 and TRBJ1-4; D might be TRBD1 (5 bases). V lost 5 bases and J 4 bases, leaving 23 bases between the germline ends. CDR3 length: 17 amino acids. From germline, CDR1 is DFQATT and CDR2 SNEGSKA (reference sequence). This chain's CDR3 is CSAVPEQANRFNEKLFF. The DNA for the CDR3 is TGCAGTGCTGTACCGGAACAGGCGAATCGATTTAATGAAAAACTGTTTTTT.

This clonotype was observed many times. The J gene is TRBJ2-2, the V gene TRBV27; 8 bases fit TRBD1. Looked up from germline, CDR1 is MNHEY and CDR2 is SMNVEV (reference sequence). CDR3 size: 18 residues. V gave up 2 bases and J gave up 4 bases; unmatched junction bases: 12. CDR3 in amino acids: CASSLRGRGTGVTGELFF. The CDR3 nucleotides read TGTGCCAGCAGTTTAAGGGGTCGCGGGACAGGAGTCACCGGGGAGCTGTTTTTT.

The chain combines TRBV12-3 or TRBV12-4 with TRBJ2-1; no firm D call. V lost 6 bases, J lost 9 bases, and 9 bases lay in between. The CDR3 extends over 11 amino acids. CDR3 in DNA: TGTGCCAGCAGCTCGACCCCTGAGCAGTTCTTC. Its protein is CASSSTPEQFF.

This clonotype appeared many times. The J gene is TRBJ2-5, the V gene TRBV18; D unclear. The CDR3 runs to 12 residues. The V and J ends lost 8 bases and 2 bases respectively, with 9 bases between them. From germline, CDR1 is KGHSH and CDR2 LQKENI. CDR3 coding DNA: TGTGCCAGCAGCCCTCAGCAAGAGACCCAGTACTTC. Residues: CASSPQQETQYF.

This clonotype was counted only a few times. A much larger clone differs from this one at a single base, so this may be a read error. V is TRBV5-1 and J is TRBJ1-1; D gene ambiguous. Germline lookup yields CDR1 SGHRS and CDR2 YFSETQ. The V gene lost 2 bases and the J gene lost 0 bases, with 11 bases spanning the gap. The CDR3 totals 15 residues. CDR3 region: CASSFLSGLNTEAFF. DNA for the CDR3: TGCGCCAGCAGCTTCCTCAGTGGCTTGAACACTGAAGCTTTCTTT.

The chain is built from TRBV20-1 and TRBJ2-5; D might be TRBD2 (6 bases). Germline V gene lookup returns CDR1 DFQATT and CDR2 SNEGSKA (reference sequence). This CDR3 has 13 residues. Trimming stripped 0 bases from V and 5 bases from J, with 10 bases between. The CDR3 nucleotides read TGCAGTGCTAGAGATAGCGGTCGGGAGACCCAGTACTTC. Its protein product is CSARDSGRETQYF.

This clonotype appeared many times. The chain couples TRBV5-1 to TRBJ2-7; a weak D match, TRBD2 (5 bases). V was shortened by 3 bases and J by 0 bases, with 7 bases between the two germline ends. The CDR3 has 13 residues. In germline, CDR1 is SGHRS, CDR2 YFSETQ. Written as DNA, the CDR3 is TGCGCCAGCAGCTATGGACTCTCCTACGAGCAGTACTTC. Protein product: CASSYGLSYEQYF.

A few counts support this clonotype. The rearrangement uses TRBV2 and TRBJ1-5, with D uncertain. This CDR3 is built from 15 residues. The V gene lost 2 bases and the J gene lost 0 bases, with 8 bases spanning the gap. The germline V gene has CDR1 SNHLY and CDR2 FYNNEI. CDR3 nucleotide sequence: TGTGCCAGCAGTGAATTGGATTATAGCAATCAGCCCCAGCATTTT. This codes for CASSELDYSNQPQHF.

The V and J genes are TRBV4-1 and TRBJ2-6; 7 bases agree with TRBD2. The germline V gene encodes CDR1 MGHRA and CDR2 YSYEKL. This CDR3 spans 16 amino acids. V shed 3 bases and J 1 base; nucleotides not matched to a gene: 3. This CDR3 is CASSQGGYSGANVLTF. The CDR3 region has the DNA TGCGCCAGCAGCCAGGGAGGGTATTCTGGGGCCAACGTCCTGACTTTC.

The rearrangement joins TRBV5-4 to TRBJ2-1, with 11 bases matching TRBD2. Germline CDR1 is SGHNT and CDR2 is YYREEE (reference sequence). J was trimmed by 3 bases and V by 4 bases; bases with no gene match: 9. This CDR3 is built from 17 residues. The DNA of the CDR3 is TGTGCCAGCAGCCCCCAAGGGGGGACTAGCGGCTACAATGAGCAGTTCTTC. It specifies CASSPQGGTSGYNEQFF.

Concerning this clonotype itself: A much bigger clone sits one base away, suggesting this may be a read error. This chain uses TRBV25-1 with TRBJ1-5; D is ambiguous. V shed 4 bases and J shed 1 base, with 14 bases lying between them. The CDR3 is 16 residues long. Germline-derived CDR1 and CDR2 are MGHDK and SYGVNS. The CDR3 nucleotides are TGTGCCAGCAGTGTCAAGGCGGAGCGGAGCAATCAGCCCCAGCATTTT. Translation gives CASSVKAERSNQPQHF. The variable domain in full, completed from reference TRBV25-1 and TRBJ1-5, reads EADIYQTPRYLVIGTGKKITLECSQTMGHDKMYWYQQDPGMELHLIHYSYGVNSTEKGDLSSESTVSRIRTEHFPLTLESARPSHTSQYLCASSVKAERSNQPQHFGDGTRLSIL.

This clonotype appeared many times. This chain links TRBV7-2 with TRBJ2-1, with 7 bases matching TRBD2. V lost 5 bases and J lost 2; bases outside the gene matches: 3. The CDR3 runs to 14 residues. The germline CDR1 and CDR2 sequences are SGHTA and FQGNSA. Written as DNA, the CDR3 is TGTGCCAGCAGCGCCGGACTAGCCTACAATGAGCAGTTCTTC. Translated: CASSAGLAYNEQFF.